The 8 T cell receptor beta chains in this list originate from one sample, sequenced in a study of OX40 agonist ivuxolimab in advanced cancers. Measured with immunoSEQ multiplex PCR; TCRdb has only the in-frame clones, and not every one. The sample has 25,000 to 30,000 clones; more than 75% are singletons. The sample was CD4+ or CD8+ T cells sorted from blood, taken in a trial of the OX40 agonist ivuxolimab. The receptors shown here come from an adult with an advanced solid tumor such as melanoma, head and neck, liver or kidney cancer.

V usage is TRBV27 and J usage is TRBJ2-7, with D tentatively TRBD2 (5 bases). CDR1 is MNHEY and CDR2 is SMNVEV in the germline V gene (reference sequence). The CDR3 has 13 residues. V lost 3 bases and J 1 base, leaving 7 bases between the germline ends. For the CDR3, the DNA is TGTGCCAGCAGTTTTGGGGAGTCCTACGAGCAGTACTTC. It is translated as CASSFGESYEQYF.

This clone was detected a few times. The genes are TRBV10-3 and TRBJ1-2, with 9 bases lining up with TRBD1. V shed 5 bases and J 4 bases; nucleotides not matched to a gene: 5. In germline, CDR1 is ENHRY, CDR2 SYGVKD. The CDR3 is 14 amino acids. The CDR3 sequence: CAISPGQGPYGYTF. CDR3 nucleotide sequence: TGTGCCATCAGTCCGGGACAGGGACCCTATGGCTACACCTTC.

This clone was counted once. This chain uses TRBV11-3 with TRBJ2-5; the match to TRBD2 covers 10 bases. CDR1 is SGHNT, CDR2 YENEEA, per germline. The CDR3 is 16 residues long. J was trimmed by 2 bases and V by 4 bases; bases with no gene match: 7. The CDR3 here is CASSSISGRPQETQYF. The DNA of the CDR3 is TGTGCCAGCAGCTCGATTAGCGGGAGGCCACAAGAGACCCAGTACTTC.

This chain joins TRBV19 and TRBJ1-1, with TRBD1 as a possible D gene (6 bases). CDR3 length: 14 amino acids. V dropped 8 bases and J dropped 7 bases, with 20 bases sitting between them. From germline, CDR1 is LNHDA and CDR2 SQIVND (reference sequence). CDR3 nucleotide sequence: TGTGCCAGTTTAGGAGCCTTCGGGGGGCTTGAAGCTTTCTTT. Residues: CASLGAFGGLEAFF.

The CDR3 loop is CASSLRQGTKNIQYF. DNA for the CDR3: TGTGCCAGCAGCTTGAGACAGGGGACCAAAAACATTCAGTACTTC. This chain joins TRBV7-9 and TRBJ2-4, with 8 bases matching TRBD1. CDR1 SEHNR and CDR2 FQNEAQ come from the germline V gene (reference sequence). The V segment lost 3 bases and the J segment 2 bases; nucleotides outside the gene matches: 3. The CDR3 loop spans 15 amino acids.

CDR3 region: CASSFWSGRRETQYF. The CDR3 coding sequence is TGTGCCAGCAGTTTTTGGAGCGGGAGGCGTGAGACCCAGTACTTC. The chain carries TRBV28 and TRBJ2-5; TRBD2 matches at 9 bases. The CDR3 has 15 amino acids. The germline V gene encodes CDR1 MDHEN and CDR2 SYDVKM. Unmatched junction bases numbered 7, after V lost 3 bases and J lost 5 bases.

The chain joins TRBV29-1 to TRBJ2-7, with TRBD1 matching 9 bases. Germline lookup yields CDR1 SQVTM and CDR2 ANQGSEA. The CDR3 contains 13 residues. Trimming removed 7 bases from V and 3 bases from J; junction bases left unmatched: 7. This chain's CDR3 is CSGLGTGRYEQYF. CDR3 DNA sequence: TGCAGCGGGCTCGGGACAGGGCGCTACGAGCAGTACTTC.

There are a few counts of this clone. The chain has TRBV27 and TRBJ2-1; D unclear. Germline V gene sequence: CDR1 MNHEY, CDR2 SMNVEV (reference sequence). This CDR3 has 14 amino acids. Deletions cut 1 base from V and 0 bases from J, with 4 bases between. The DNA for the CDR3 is TGTGCCAGCAGTTTATTGAGCTCCTACAATGAGCAGTTCTTC. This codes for CASSLLSSYNEQFF.